The entry below describes one T cell receptor (beta chain). Roughly 0.45 to 1 ug RNA was reverse transcribed with random hexamers. Amplification of TCR beta CDR3 spanned 54 Vbeta and 13 Jbeta via immunoSEQ multiplex PCR. One entry per CDR3 protein, called by TCRdb with MiXCR from the immunoSEQ multiplex PCR reads. Of 300,000 or so distinct CDR3 sequences listed, 92% were seen once; the top ten hold roughly 0.064%. CDR3 length equals 14 residues. V shed 3 bases and J 7 bases; nucleotides not matched to a gene: 9. Germline loops: CDR1 SNHLY, CDR2 FYNNEI. The sample comes from a study of CD8 T cells in Susac syndrome. Sequencing targeted TCR beta in blood CD8+ and CD4+ T cells. The multiple sclerosis controls were treatment-naive patients affected by stable or active relapsing-remitting disease. Bulk CD8+ and CD4+ cells came from magnetic negative isolation; CD8+ TEMRA by FACS.

The rearrangement uses TRBV2 and TRBJ2-7; 7 bases align to TRBD2. This receptor was obtained from a human donor with multiple sclerosis. The sequencing sample was made of CD4+ T cells from PBMCs. The CDR3 spells CASSEAGVSAEQYF. CDR3 nucleotide sequence: TGTGCCAGCAGTGAGGCGGGAGTGTCGGCAGAGCAGTACTTC.